This passage covers 29 T cell receptor beta chains from one sample sequenced in a study of CD8+ T cells in alopecia areata. Extracted RNA was reverse transcribed into cDNA, the sequencing template. The data were produced by immunoSEQ multiplex PCR, yet TCRdb's version contains in-frame clones alone and is incomplete. The sample holds roughly 260,000 clones, and no clone turns up only once. CD4, CD8alpha, NKG2D, NKG2ACE and other markers were used to sort pooled cutaneous lymph node cells. The specimen was CD4+ T cells sorted from a lymph node. These receptors originate from a C3H/HeJ mouse with alopecia areata. Mice of this strain are of MHC haplotype H2-k.

Only a few counts were recorded for this clone. Gene names are the mouse ones. The read is 4 residues too short to cover the CDR3 end, so that end is filled in from the germline J gene. V and J are TRBV19 and TRBJ1-1; 9 nucleotides align to TRBD1. Germline CDR1 is FNHDT and CDR2 is SITEND (reference sequence). This CDR3 is 13 amino acids long. The CDR3 spells CASHGTGKTEVFF. The sequenced CDR3 bases are TGTGCCAGCCACGGGACAGGGAAGACA.

About this clone: The genes are named according to mouse. The CDR3 is cut off 4 residues early in the read; its end comes from the germline J gene. J is TRBJ2-3 and V is TRBV5, with 8 bases aligning to TRBD1. The CDR3 runs to 15 residues. The V gene end was trimmed by 2 bases and the J gene end by 2 bases; junction bases not matched to a gene: 3. Germline lookup yields CDR1 LGHNA and CDR2 YNLKQL (reference sequence). This chain's CDR3 is CASSQQGAAAETLYF. Partial CDR3 DNA: TGTGCCAGCAGCCAACAGGGGGCGGCTGCAGAA.

As for this clone: Mouse gene names and germline throughout. The read stops 4 residues short of the end of the CDR3; the missing end is completed from the germline J gene. The sample contains more than one DNA sequence encoding this CDR3. The chain couples TRBV19 to TRBJ2-1; tentative D call: TRBD1 (5 bases). Trimming cost V 4 bases and J 1 base, with 9 bases left between them. CDR1 and CDR2 from the germline V gene are FNHDT and SITEND (reference sequence). The CDR3 has 14 residues. The CDR3 protein is CASSPGQNYAEQFF. The sequenced CDR3 bases are TGTGCCAGCAGTCCCGGACAAAACTATGCT.

In regard to this clone: Gene labels here are mouse ones. The CDR3 end falls 4 residues outside the read, so it is completed with the germline J gene. The V gene is TRBV5, the J gene TRBJ2-4; 8 nucleotides match TRBD1. CDR3 length: 15 residues. Germline CDR1 LGHNA, CDR2 YNLKQL (reference sequence). V lost 4 bases to trimming and J lost 0 bases; unmatched junction nucleotides: 3. The CDR3 sequence is CASSPTGASQNTLYF. The sequenced CDR3 bases are TGTGCCAGCAGCCCGACAGGGGCGAGTCAAAAC.

A word on this clone: Gene names are the mouse ones. The read finishes 4 residues shy of the CDR3 end, and the germline J gene is used to complete it. The gene calls are TRBV1 and TRBJ2-2, with 7 bases identical to TRBD2. CDR1 and CDR2 (germline): NSQYPW, LRSPGD (reference sequence). CDR3 length: 14 residues. Trimming cost V 2 bases and J 4 bases; bases outside gene matches: 1. CDR3 residues: CTCSALGVTGQLYF. Partial CDR3 DNA: TGCACCTGCAGTGCACTGGGGGTCACCGGG. Full variable domain (outside the CDR3, taken from reference TRBV1 and TRBJ2-2): VTLLEQNPRWRLVPRGQAVNLRCILKNSQYPWMSWYQQDLQKQLQWLFTLRSPGDKEVKSLPGADYLATRVTDTELRLQVANMSQGRTLYCTCSALGVTGQLYFGEGSKLTVL.

This clone has just a few counts. Genes and germline come from the mouse. The read ends 4 residues before the CDR3 terminus; that terminus is restored from the germline J gene. The rearrangement links TRBV14 to TRBJ2-7; perhaps TRBD2 as D (6 bases). CDR3 length: 13 amino acids. CDR1 and CDR2 from the germline V gene are SGHDT and FRDEAV. The V gene lost 5 bases and the J gene lost 3 bases, with 12 bases spanning the gap. The CDR3 here is CASSQTGNYEQYF. The CDR3 bases that were read are TGTGCCAGCAGCCAAACTGGGAACTAT.

Worth noting for this clone: Mouse names are used for the genes. The read ends 4 residues before the CDR3 terminus; that terminus is restored from the germline J gene. Other DNA variants within this sample encode the same CDR3. The chain combines TRBV31 with TRBJ2-3; perhaps TRBD2 as D (6 bases). Trimming removed 1 base from V and 1 base from J, with 6 bases in between. In germline, CDR1 is GKSSPN, CDR2 SITVG. The length of the CDR3 is 13 residues. The DNA read from the CDR3 is TGTGCCTGGAGTCCTGGGGGTGCAGAA. Translation: CAWSPGGAE. The full CDR3 protein is CAWSPGGAETLYF.

On this clone: Genes and germline are mouse. From the germline J gene comes the end of the CDR3, since the read stops 4 residues before it. This sequence joins TRBV13-1 and TRBJ2-5; TRBD2 might be the D (6 bases). Trimming took 1 base from V and 3 from J, leaving 9 bases between them. The CDR3 covers 14 residues. CDR1 is NSHNY and CDR2 is SYGAGN in the germline V gene. The covered CDR3 bases are TGTGCCAGCAGTGATTCTGGGGAACAAGAC. Translating gives CASSDSGEQD. The CDR3 reads in full as CASSDSGEQDTQYF.

This clone has more than one count but fewer than ten. Gene names denote mouse genes. The read stops 4 residues short of the end of the CDR3; the missing end is completed from the germline J gene. The same CDR3 is also encoded by other DNA sequences in this sample. V usage is TRBV19 and J usage is TRBJ2-3; D gene uncertain. CDR3 size: 15 residues. Deletions cut 0 bases from V and 0 bases from J, with 8 bases between. Germline lookup yields CDR1 FNHDT and CDR2 SITEND (reference sequence). CDR3 residues: CASSIGGSSAETLYF. The sequenced part of the CDR3 DNA is TGTGCCAGCAGTATAGGAGGGTCTAGTGCAGAA.

A word on this clone: Gene names are the mouse ones. The read ends 4 residues early relative to the CDR3; the germline J gene fills the gap. This sequence joins TRBV1 and TRBJ2-2, with 9 bases aligning to TRBD1. Germline CDR1 reads NSQYPW; CDR2 reads LRSPGD (reference sequence). V shed 4 bases, J shed 3 bases, and the junction held 6 bases outside the gene matches. CDR3 size: 16 residues. The sequenced CDR3 bases are TGCACCTGCAGTGGCCGGGACAGGGCGTACACCGGG. Translation: CTCSGRDRAYTG. The whole CDR3 protein reads CTCSGRDRAYTGQLYF.

This clone appeared a few times. Gene names and germline refer to mouse. Coverage ceases 4 residues before the CDR3 finishes, and the germline J gene fills in the end. The J gene is TRBJ2-7, the V gene TRBV5; no reliable D call. The CDR3 contains 14 residues. The germline V and J ends were trimmed by 0 bases and 0 bases, with 6 bases remaining between them. Germline V CDR1 and CDR2: LGHNA, YNLKQL (reference sequence). The CDR3: CASSQDQSSYEQYF. CDR3 DNA (partial): TGTGCCAGCAGCCAAGATCAGAGCTCCTAT.

This clone occurred a few times. Gene names are mouse gene names. The read comes to an end 4 residues before the CDR3 does, leaving the germline J gene to fill in the end. The rearrangement links TRBV13-1 to TRBJ2-2; D possibly corresponds to TRBD1 (7 bases). V was shortened by 6 bases and J by 0 bases, with 9 bases between the two germline ends. This CDR3 region has 14 residues. Looked up from germline, CDR1 is NSHNY and CDR2 is SYGAGN. Incomplete CDR3 DNA: TGTGCCAGCAAAGGGGGCCCAAACACCGGG. Protein: CASKGGPNTG. The whole CDR3 region reads CASKGGPNTGQLYF.

This clone has a handful of counts. A clone one base away is much larger, so this may be a read error. The listed genes are named as in mouse. The read ends 3 residues early relative to the CDR3; the germline J gene fills the gap. The rearrangement links TRBV13-3 to TRBJ1-6; D is perhaps TRBD1 (5 bases). TRBJ1-6 is classed as an ORF, of uncertain function. The CDR3 is 14 residues long. The V end was cut by 5 bases, the J end by 4 bases, with 10 bases between. Germline V gene data show CDR1 as NNHDY and CDR2 as SYVADS. The CDR3 loop reads CASSQDSYNSPLYF. The covered CDR3 bases are TGTGCCAGCAGCCAAGACAGTTATAATTCGCCC.

This clone was seen a handful of times. Gene names and germline match the mouse. Sequencing ends 4 residues short of the CDR3 end; the germline J gene provides the rest. This chain connects TRBV1 to TRBJ1-1; TRBD1 matches at 8 bases. The length of the CDR3 is 14 residues. Germline V CDR1 and CDR2: NSQYPW, LRSPGD (reference sequence). The V and J ends lost 6 bases and 0 bases, in that order; junction bases with no gene match: 3. Partial CDR3 DNA: TGCACCTGCAGGGACAGGGTTGCAAACACA. Translated: CTCRDRVANT. The entire CDR3 sequence reads CTCRDRVANTEVFF.

With respect to this clone: Gene names refer to mouse genes. The CDR3 end lies 4 residues beyond the end of the read and is filled in from the germline J gene. The chain combines TRBV19 with TRBJ2-5; D is perhaps TRBD1 (6 bases). The germline V gene has CDR1 FNHDT and CDR2 SITEND (reference sequence). The CDR3 totals 14 residues. Trimming cost V 4 bases and J 3 bases, with 12 bases left between them. CDR3 bases read: TGTGCCAGCAGTTCCCGGGACACACAAGAC. As protein: CASSSRDTQD. The full CDR3 protein reads CASSSRDTQDTQYF.

To note about this clone: Gene and germline names: mouse. Read coverage stops 4 residues before the CDR3 terminus; the germline J gene supplies the remainder. The chain joins TRBV13-3 to TRBJ2-4; D may be TRBD2 (6 bases). The germline CDR1 and CDR2 sequences are NNHDY and SYVADS. The CDR3 contains 12 residues. The sequenced part of the CDR3 DNA is TGTGCCAGCAGTGCCGGGGGGAAC. Translation gives CASSAGGN. The whole CDR3 region reads CASSAGGNTLYF. Combining the CDR3 with reference TRBV13-3 and TRBJ2-4 gives the whole variable domain EAAVTQSPRSKVAVTGGKVTLSCHQTNNHDYMYWYRQDTGHGLRLIHYSYVADSTEKGDIPDGYKASRPSQENFSLILELASLSQTAVYFCASSAGGNTLYFGAGTRLSVL.

There are a few counts of this clone. The listed genes are named as in mouse. Incomplete CDR3 DNA: TGTGCCAGCAGTAAGACAGTTGCAAACACA. Its translation: CASSKTVANT. The whole CDR3 protein reads CASSKTVANTEVFF. The chain uses TRBV19 and TRBJ1-1; a possible D gene is TRBD1 (5 bases). The observed sequence ends 4 residues before the CDR3 terminus, with the missing tail filled in from the germline J gene. This CDR3 is built from 14 residues. CDR1 and CDR2 from the germline V gene are FNHDT and SITEND (reference sequence). V lost 3 bases and J 0 bases, leaving 9 bases between the germline ends.

This clone occurred a few times. Gene names are mouse gene names. The CDR3 end lies 4 residues beyond the end of the read and is filled in from the germline J gene. Other DNA variants within this sample encode the same CDR3. The chain joins TRBV19 to TRBJ2-7; TRBD2 aligns across 7 bases. V trimming: 2 bases; J trimming: 3 bases; junction bases outside the gene matches: 5. Looked up from germline, CDR1 is FNHDT and CDR2 is SITEND (reference sequence). The CDR3 consists of 14 residues. The CDR3 bases that were read are TGTGCCAGCAGTATTAGGGCTGGGGGCTAT. Translating gives CASSIRAGGY. From start to end, the CDR3 is CASSIRAGGYEQYF.

A note on this clone: Genes here carry mouse names. Partial CDR3 DNA: TGCACCTGCAGTGCACACAGGGACTCCTAT. Protein product: CTCSAHRDSY. The CDR3 in full is CTCSAHRDSYEQYF. The chain recombines TRBV1 with TRBJ2-7; tentatively, D is TRBD1 (6 bases). The sequence runs out 4 residues before the end of the CDR3; the remainder is reconstructed from the germline J gene. Trimming took 2 bases from V and 0 from J, leaving 8 bases between them. The CDR3 extends over 14 amino acids. Germline assignment: CDR1 NSQYPW and CDR2 LRSPGD (reference sequence).

This clone was picked up a small number of times. Gene names follow the mouse nomenclature. Coverage ceases 4 residues before the CDR3 finishes, and the germline J gene fills in the end. This CDR3 is also generated by other DNA sequences in the sample. The chain links TRBV19 to TRBJ2-1, with a possible D match to TRBD2 (6 bases). The CDR3 consists of 12 residues. CDR1 FNHDT and CDR2 SITEND come from the germline V gene (reference sequence). V dropped 8 bases and J dropped 1 base, with 7 bases sitting between them. CDR3 bases read: TGTGCCAGTCTGGGGAACTATGCT. Translated, it gives CASLGNYA. The whole CDR3 protein reads CASLGNYAEQFF.

Turning to this clone: Gene names denote mouse genes. Other DNA sequences from this sample encode an identical CDR3 as well. The DNA read from the CDR3 is TGTGCCAGCAGTGAGGCTGGGAATTCGCCC. Amino acids: CASSEAGNSP. The whole CDR3 protein reads CASSEAGNSPLYF. The gene calls are TRBV13-3 and TRBJ1-6; D not resolved. The CDR3 end lies 3 residues beyond the end of the read and is filled in from the germline J gene. TRBJ1-6 carries the ORF label, with uncertain function. Germline V gene sequence: CDR1 NNHDY, CDR2 SYVADS. The CDR3 consists of 13 residues. With 2 bases removed from V and 7 bases from J, the gap between germline ends came to 7 bases.

As for this clone: Mouse germline and gene names are used. The CDR3 end falls 3 residues outside the read, so it is completed with the germline J gene. The V call is TRBV19, the J call TRBJ1-6; D may be TRBD1 (5 bases). TRBJ1-6 is an open reading frame whose function is uncertain. The CDR3 totals 14 residues. V was trimmed by 6 bases and J by 0 bases, leaving 7 bases between them. Germline V gene sequence: CDR1 FNHDT, CDR2 SITEND (reference sequence). The CDR3: CASKTVSYNSPLYF. The covered CDR3 bases are TGTGCCAGCAAGACAGTTTCCTATAATTCGCCC.

Comment on this clone: The gene symbols are mouse symbols. The read terminates 3 residues before the CDR3 end, so the remaining end is supplied by the germline J gene. The gene calls are TRBV13-2 and TRBJ1-6; the D gene is possibly TRBD1 (5 bases). Being an ORF, TRBJ1-6 has a function that is uncertain. V was shortened by 5 bases and J by 3 bases, with 9 bases between the two germline ends. The germline V gene encodes CDR1 NNHNN and CDR2 SYGAGS (reference sequence). This CDR3 comprises 14 residues. CDR3 region: CASGGGNYNSPLYF. CDR3 bases read: TGTGCCAGCGGGGGGGGGAACTATAATTCGCCC.

This clone was seen a few times. Germline and genes here are mouse. The read finishes 4 residues shy of the CDR3 end, and the germline J gene is used to complete it. The genes are TRBV5 and TRBJ2-7; D may be TRBD2 (6 bases). The CDR3 consists of 14 residues. CDR1 is LGHNA and CDR2 is YNLKQL in the germline V gene (reference sequence). Between the trimmed V and J ends, which lost 0 bases and 3 bases, there was a span of 9 bases. This CDR3 reads CASSQDTGYYEQYF. CDR3 bases read: TGTGCCAGCAGCCAAGATACTGGGTACTAT.

This clone was detected a few times. Gene names and germline match the mouse. The read finishes 4 residues shy of the CDR3 end, and the germline J gene is used to complete it. The chain carries TRBV19 and TRBJ1-1, with 7 bases fitting TRBD1. Germline V CDR1 and CDR2: FNHDT, SITEND (reference sequence). Unmatched junction bases numbered 5, after V lost 5 bases and J lost 1 base. This CDR3 contains 14 residues. CDR3 sequence: CASSPGQKNTEVFF. The covered CDR3 bases are TGTGCCAGCAGCCCGGGACAGAAAAACACA.

This clone was counted a few times. The genes and germline here are from mouse. The read ends 4 residues early relative to the CDR3; the germline J gene fills the gap. The chain joins TRBV13-1 to TRBJ2-5; maybe TRBD2 (6 bases). CDR1 NSHNY and CDR2 SYGAGN come from the germline V gene. This CDR3 is built from 13 residues. CDR3 protein: CASSGGTWDTQYF. CDR3 DNA, as far as it was read: TGTGCCAGCAGTGGCGGGACTTGGGAC.

This clone occurred a few times. Mouse names are used for the genes. Read coverage stops 4 residues before the CDR3 terminus; the germline J gene supplies the remainder. This sample includes further DNA sequences coding for the same CDR3. V is TRBV31 and J is TRBJ2-5; TRBD2 agrees at 7 bases. Germline loops: CDR1 GKSSPN, CDR2 SITVG. CDR3 length equals 13 residues. This CDR3 is CAWSLGGKDTQYF. The covered CDR3 bases are TGTGCCTGGAGTCTGGGGGGGAAAGAC.

This clone was counted between two and nine times. All gene names here are mouse names. The read finishes 4 residues shy of the CDR3 end, and the germline J gene is used to complete it. This chain links TRBV13-2 with TRBJ2-7; tentatively, D is TRBD1 (6 bases). V gave up 1 base and J gave up 2 bases, with 13 bases separating them. From germline, CDR1 is NNHNN and CDR2 SYGAGS (reference sequence). This CDR3 is built from 15 residues. This CDR3 reads CASGDSGVIAYEQYF. CDR3 DNA (partial): TGTGCCAGCGGTGATTCAGGGGTGATAGCCTAT.

With respect to this clone: Here the gene names and germline are mouse. The read halts 4 residues ahead of the CDR3 end, with the missing end drawn from the germline J gene. The genes are TRBV13-3 and TRBJ2-7; 10 bases agree with TRBD2. This CDR3 has 13 amino acids. Per germline, CDR1 NNHDY and CDR2 SYVADS. The sequenced CDR3 bases are TGTGCCAGCAGACCGGGACTGGGGTAT. Translated: CASRPGLGY. The whole CDR3 is CASRPGLGYEQYF.